This T cell receptor (beta chain) was sequenced during a study of blood T cell repertoires in COVID-19. Germline V gives CDR1 MNHEY, CDR2 SVGAGI. The CDR3 extends over 14 amino acids. Trimming cost V 0 bases and J 4 bases, with 9 bases left between them. Sequenced by immunoSEQ multiplex PCR; TCRdb stores in-frame clones only, minus some. The repertoire consists of about 200,000 clones, with around 90% occurring once and the leading ten covering approximately 2.4%. This TCR derives from a woman aged 25 to 45 who had recovered from COVID-19. The chain uses TRBV6-5 and TRBJ1-1; D is possibly TRBD1 (6 bases). Sample: PBMCs or T cells enriched from blood (not recorded which). The CDR3 bases are TGTGCCAGCAGTTACTCTCTGGGGGCCACTGAAGCTTTCTTT. Protein sequence: CASSYSLGATEAFF.